The 18 T cell receptor beta chains below all came from one sample that was sequenced in a study of OX40 agonist ivuxolimab in advanced cancers. Data came from immunoSEQ multiplex PCR; TCRdb stores just in-frame clones and leaves some out. The table has 70,000 to 80,000 clones, over 75% seen once; the top ten hold around 0.4%. The sequences come from CD4+ or CD8+ T cells sorted from blood, collected in a trial of the OX40 agonist ivuxolimab. Receptor source: an adult with an advanced solid tumor such as melanoma, head and neck, liver or kidney cancer.

V is TRBV7-6 and J is TRBJ2-1, with 15 bases lining up with TRBD2. V lost 1 base to trimming and J lost 11 bases; unmatched junction nucleotides: 6. The V gene's germline CDR1 is SGHVS and CDR2 FNYEAQ. The length of the CDR3 is 16 residues. This CDR3 reads CASSLGGTSGRIQQFF. The CDR3, as DNA: TGTGCCAGCAGCTTAGGGGGGACTAGCGGGAGGATCCAGCAGTTCTTC.

The chain combines TRBV5-4 with TRBJ1-2; the D is unclear. Trimming took 5 bases from V and 5 from J, leaving 16 bases between them. Germline-derived CDR1 and CDR2 are SGHNT and YYREEE (reference sequence). This CDR3 contains 14 residues. The CDR3 loop reads CASSSRSRGYGYTF. The CDR3 region has the DNA TGTGCCAGCAGTTCAAGGAGTCGCGGGTATGGCTACACCTTC.

V and J are TRBV30 and TRBJ2-5, with D tentatively TRBD2 (8 bases). CDR1 is GTSNPN and CDR2 is SVGIG in the germline V gene (reference sequence). The CDR3 extends over 14 amino acids. Between the trimmed V and J ends, which lost 4 bases and 7 bases, there was a span of 19 bases. CDR3 sequence (DNA): TGTGCCTGGACAAGCGGGAGCCAGGGGGGGACCCAGTACTTC. This translates into CAWTSGSQGGTQYF.

The chain links TRBV7-6 to TRBJ2-7; 11 nucleotides match TRBD1. The CDR3 is 19 amino acids. V was clipped by 1 base and J by 1 base; unmatched bases: 12. Germline lookup yields CDR1 SGHVS and CDR2 FNYEAQ. Here the CDR3 reads CASSLGGTGGIGGSYEQYF. In nucleotides, the CDR3 is TGTGCCAGCAGCTTAGGCGGGACAGGGGGTATCGGAGGGTCCTACGAGCAGTACTTC.

This clone was seen just once. V is TRBV18 and J is TRBJ2-7; the D gene is possibly TRBD1 (6 bases). The CDR3 totals 15 residues. V was shortened by 4 bases and J by 2 bases, with 15 bases between the two germline ends. Germline lookup yields CDR1 KGHSH and CDR2 LQKENI. CDR3 protein: CASSLGGSEAYEQYF. CDR3 nucleotides: TGTGCCAGCTCACTAGGGGGTAGCGAAGCCTACGAGCAGTACTTC.

This clone was detected once. J is TRBJ2-1 and V is TRBV28; tentative D call: TRBD2 (6 bases). With 9 bases removed from V and 5 bases from J, the gap between germline ends came to 14 bases. This CDR3 contains 13 residues. Germline values: CDR1 MDHEN, CDR2 SYDVKM. The CDR3: CASRLGRDNEQFF. CDR3 nucleotide sequence: TGTGCCAGTCGACTAGGTCGGGACAATGAGCAGTTCTTC.

The chain uses TRBV28 and TRBJ1-1, with D possibly TRBD1 on 5 matching bases. This CDR3 comprises 15 residues. V shed 3 bases and J shed 5 bases, with 16 bases lying between them. Germline-derived CDR1 and CDR2 are MDHEN and SYDVKM. CDR3: CASSFGGGVRTEAFF. The CDR3 nucleotides are TGTGCCAGCAGTTTCGGGGGTGGGGTAAGGACTGAAGCTTTCTTT.

The chain joins TRBV6-1 to TRBJ1-3; no clear D gene. With 2 bases removed from V and 0 bases from J, the gap between germline ends came to 8 bases. Germline assignment: CDR1 MNHNS and CDR2 SASEGT. The CDR3 has 15 amino acids. The CDR3 coding sequence is TGTGCCAGCAGTGAATTGGGGATCTCTGGAAACACCATATATTTT. Amino acids: CASSELGISGNTIYF.

The CDR3 sequence: CASSVLAGSTDTQYF. CDR3 nucleotide sequence: TGTGCCAGCAGTGTACTAGCGGGAAGCACAGATACGCAGTATTTT. This sequence joins TRBV6-4 and TRBJ2-3; TRBD2 matches at 10 bases. The V gene end was trimmed by 4 bases and the J gene end by 0 bases; junction bases not matched to a gene: 1. This CDR3 contains 15 residues. Germline V gene sequence: CDR1 MRHNA, CDR2 SNTAGT.

This clone was seen only a few times. V gene TRBV27 combines with J gene TRBJ2-7; TRBD2 matches 9 bases. The trim removed 0 bases at V and 4 bases at J, leaving 4 bases unmatched. Germline CDR1 MNHEY, CDR2 SMNVEV (reference sequence). The CDR3 is made up of 15 amino acids. The CDR3 loop reads CASSLSSGGIYEQYF. The CDR3 DNA reads TGTGCCAGCAGTTTATCTAGCGGGGGAATTTACGAGCAGTACTTC.

The chain carries TRBV9 and TRBJ1-4; 10 bases are a match to TRBD1. This CDR3 contains 15 residues. In germline, CDR1 is SGDLS, CDR2 YYNGEE. The ends lost 4 bases at V and 8 bases at J; junction bases unmatched: 8. The CDR3 bases are TGTGCCAGCAGCCCCAGACAGGGGGCGAGCGAAAAACTGTTTTTT. It yields the protein CASSPRQGASEKLFF. The whole variable domain, remainder taken from reference TRBV9 and TRBJ1-4, is DSGVTQTPKHLITATGQRVTLRCSPRSGDLSVYWYQQSLDQGLQFLIQYYNGEERAKGNILERFSAQQFPDLHSELNLSSLELGDSALYFCASSPRQGASEKLFFGSGTQLSVL.

The chain uses TRBV29-1 and TRBJ2-1; 7 nucleotides line up with TRBD2. Germline V lookup: CDR1 SQVTM, CDR2 ANQGSEA. The CDR3 has 16 residues. The junction had 18 bases not matched to a gene; V was cut back by 4 bases and J by 9 bases. The CDR3 reads CSVGRQLTGGMSEQFF. As DNA, the CDR3 is TGCAGCGTTGGGCGCCAGCTTACGGGAGGAATGAGTGAGCAGTTCTTC.

This sequence joins TRBV18 and TRBJ2-7, with D tentatively TRBD1 or TRBD2 (5 bases each). The germline V gene encodes CDR1 KGHSH and CDR2 LQKENI. The CDR3 loop spans 14 amino acids. The germline V and J ends were trimmed by 5 bases and 0 bases, with 11 bases remaining between them. Here the CDR3 reads CASSSTGTSYEQYF. CDR3 sequence (DNA): TGTGCCAGCTCATCCACCGGGACCTCCTACGAGCAGTACTTC.

CDR3 nucleotides: TGTGCCACTAGGGGACAGGGAATCGGTAGCACCGGGGAGCTGTTTTTT. Translating it yields CATRGQGIGSTGELFF. This sequence joins TRBV19 and TRBJ2-2; 9 positions match TRBD1. Trimming took 10 bases from V and 4 from J; bases not matched to a gene: 13. CDR1 LNHDA and CDR2 SQIVND come from the germline V gene (reference sequence). The CDR3 length is 16 residues. The full variable domain, rest sourced from reference TRBV19 and TRBJ2-2, is DGGITQSPKYLFRKEGQNVTLSCEQNLNHDAMYWYRQDPGQGLRLIYYSQIVNDFQKGDIAEGYSVSREKKESFPLTVTSAQKNPTAFYLCATRGQGIGSTGELFFGEGSRLTVL.

The chain recombines TRBV7-9 with TRBJ2-7; D gene unclear. The germline V gene encodes CDR1 SEHNR and CDR2 FQNEAQ (reference sequence). The CDR3 is 12 residues long. The ends were cut back, 2 bases at V and 3 bases at J, with 5 bases in the middle. In DNA, the CDR3 is TGTGCCAGCAGCTTATTACACTACGAGCAGTACTTC. This encodes CASSLLHYEQYF.

The rearrangement uses TRBV10-3 and TRBJ2-1; 10 bases line up with TRBD2. There are 15 residues in the CDR3. Germline loops: CDR1 ENHRY, CDR2 SYGVKD. V gave up 6 bases and J gave up 5 bases; unmatched junction bases: 7. In DNA, the CDR3 is TGTGCCATCAGCCTAACTAGCGGGGCAAACAATGAGCAGTTCTTC. Residues: CAISLTSGANNEQFF.

The V and J genes are TRBV5-4 and TRBJ2-3; D not certain. The CDR3 totals 13 residues. V lost 2 bases to trimming and J lost 7 bases, with 11 bases between them. Germline CDR1 is SGHNT and CDR2 is YYREEE (reference sequence). CDR3 DNA: TGTGCCAGCAGCTTTACCGGGTCAAATACGCAGTATTTT. This gives the protein CASSFTGSNTQYF.

The chain employs TRBV6-5 and TRBJ1-6; unclear D gene. The germline V and J ends were trimmed by 10 bases and 7 bases, with 14 bases remaining between them. The CDR3 is made up of 13 amino acids. In germline, CDR1 is MNHEY, CDR2 SVGAGI. The DNA of the CDR3 is TGTGCCACGCGGGGATTTGGAAATTCACCCCTCCACTTT. Its translation: CATRGFGNSPLHF.